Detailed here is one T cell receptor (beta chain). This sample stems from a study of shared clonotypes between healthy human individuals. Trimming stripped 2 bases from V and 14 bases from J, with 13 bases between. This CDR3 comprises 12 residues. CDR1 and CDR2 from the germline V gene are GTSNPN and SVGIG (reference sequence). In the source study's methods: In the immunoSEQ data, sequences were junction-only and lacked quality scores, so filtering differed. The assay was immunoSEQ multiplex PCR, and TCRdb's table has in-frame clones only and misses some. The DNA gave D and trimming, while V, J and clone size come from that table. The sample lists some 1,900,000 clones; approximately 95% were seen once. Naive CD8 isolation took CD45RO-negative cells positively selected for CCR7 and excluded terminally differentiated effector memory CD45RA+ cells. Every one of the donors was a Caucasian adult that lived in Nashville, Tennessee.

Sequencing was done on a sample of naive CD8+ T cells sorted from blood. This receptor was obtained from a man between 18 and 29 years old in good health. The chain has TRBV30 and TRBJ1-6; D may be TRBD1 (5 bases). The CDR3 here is CAWSLLGAALHF. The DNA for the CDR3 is TGTGCCTGGAGTCTTCTCGGGGCAGCCCTCCACTTT.